This is a list of T cell receptor beta chains from one sample in a study of cytomegalovirus exposure and HLA in healthy donors. The data were produced by immunoSEQ multiplex PCR, yet TCRdb's version contains in-frame clones alone and is incomplete. The sample shows around 150,000 clones, about three quarters of them seen only once. The sequenced sample consisted of PBMCs. These receptors all come from a woman aged 40 to 50 in good health and CMV-seronegative. The CDR3 runs from the conserved cysteine through the conserved F or W. Fields, in order: clone size, V gene, J gene, D gene, CDR3 DNA, CDR3 protein. D genes are given only for firm matches. Not all rows give a size; the values are once, few, many and, for expanded clones, a class.

size: -
V: TRBV7-8
J: TRBJ2-3
D: -
DNA: TGTGCCAGCAGCTTAGCGCTAACAGATACGCAGTATTTT
CDR3: CASSLALTDTQYF

size: -
V: TRBV5-4
J: TRBJ2-3
D: TRBD2
DNA: TGTGCCAGCAGCACCAGACTAGCGGGGGGGCTAGATACGCAGTATTTT
CDR3: CASSTRLAGGLDTQYF

size: -
V: TRBV7-2
J: TRBJ2-5
D: TRBD2
DNA: TGTGCCAGCAGCACGGGACTAGCGAGGACAATCCAAGAGACCCAGTACTTC
CDR3: CASSTGLARTIQETQYF

size: -
V: TRBV2
J: TRBJ1-6
D: -
DNA: TGTGCCAGCATTTCCCGTAATTCGTCCCCCCTCCACTTT
CDR3: CASISRNSSPLHF

size: -
V: TRBV5-1
J: TRBJ1-5
D: TRBD1
DNA: TGCGCCAGCAGCTGGGGGACAGGGGGCTATCAGCCCCAGCATTTT
CDR3: CASSWGTGGYQPQHF

size: -
V: TRBV6-5
J: TRBJ2-3
D: -
DNA: TGTGCCAGCAGTCTATTCGAGGGCGCAGATACGCAGTATTTT
CDR3: CASSLFEGADTQYF

size: once
V: TRBV7-6
J: TRBJ1-4
D: -
DNA: TGTGCCAGCAGCTTGGCCGCCAATGAAAAACTGTTTTTT
CDR3: CASSLAANEKLFF

size: -
V: TRBV19
J: TRBJ1-3
D: -
DNA: TGTGCCAGTAGTAGCGGCGGAAACACCATATATTTT
CDR3: CASSSGGNTIYF

size: -
V: TRBV5-1
J: TRBJ1-1
D: TRBD1
DNA: TGCGCCAGCAGCCCGGGACAGGGGGTGGCTGAAGCTTTCTTT
CDR3: CASSPGQGVAEAFF

size: -
V: TRBV7-9
J: TRBJ2-1
D: TRBD2
DNA: TGTGCCAGCAGCTCAACTAGCGGGTGGACCTACAATGAGCAGTTCTTC
CDR3: CASSSTSGWTYNEQFF

size: -
V: TRBV6-6
J: TRBJ2-3
D: -
DNA: TGTGCCAGCAGCGGCCAGGGTAGCATTGGTTCAGATACGCAGTATTTT
CDR3: CASSGQGSIGSDTQYF

size: -
V: TRBV6-5
J: TRBJ1-3
D: -
DNA: TGTGCCAGCAGACCCGACACCGCTAATCCCATATATTTT
CDR3: CASRPDTANPIYF

size: -
V: TRBV28
J: TRBJ1-2
D: TRBD1
DNA: TGTGCCAGCAGTAAGACAGGGACGGGAGATTATGGCTACACCTTC
CDR3: CASSKTGTGDYGYTF

size: -
V: TRBV2
J: TRBJ1-5
D: -
DNA: TGTGCCAGCAGTGAACTCGCGATTAGCAATCAGCCCCAGCATTTT
CDR3: CASSELAISNQPQHF

size: -
V: TRBV28
J: TRBJ2-1
D: -
DNA: TGTGCCATAAGACAGGCCCATCTGTCCTACAATGAGCAGTTCTTC
CDR3: CAIRQAHLSYNEQFF

size: -
V: TRBV5-1
J: TRBJ2-3
D: TRBD2
DNA: TGCGCCAGCAGCTTTTGGGGGGTTACTAGCGCGGCTAGCACAGATACGCAGTATTTT
CDR3: CASSFWGVTSAASTDTQYF

size: -
V: TRBV4-1
J: TRBJ1-4
D: TRBD1
DNA: TGCGCCAGCAGCAGCCGGGACAGGGCATCCGAAAAACTGTTTTTT
CDR3: CASSSRDRASEKLFF

size: -
V: TRBV10-1
J: TRBJ1-3
D: -
DNA: TGCGCCAGCAGTGACCTCGATAGCTCTGGAAACACCATATATTTT
CDR3: CASSDLDSSGNTIYF

size: -
V: TRBV19
J: TRBJ1-2
D: TRBD1
DNA: TGTGCCAGTAGGCTTACAGGGGTTCCCTATGGCTACACCTTC
CDR3: CASRLTGVPYGYTF

size: -
V: TRBV14
J: TRBJ1-6
D: -
DNA: TGTGCCAGCAGCCAAGTGGTGGGGAGCTATAATTCACCCCTCCACTTT
CDR3: CASSQVVGSYNSPLHF

size: -
V: TRBV4-1
J: TRBJ1-4
D: -
DNA: TGCGCCAGCAGCTTCCAAGAGAGGCAGATTAACGAAAAACTGTTTTTT
CDR3: CASSFQERQINEKLFF

size: -
V: TRBV7-2
J: TRBJ1-4
D: -
DNA: TGTGCCAGCAGTTTGACACAGAACCGTAATGAAAAACTGTTTTTT
CDR3: CASSLTQNRNEKLFF